Reported below is one TCR beta chain. Its antigen remains unidentified. The data were taken from a study of cytomegalovirus exposure and HLA in healthy donors. Background on the study: Earlier findings included 117 million unique TCR beta sequences obtained from 150 million to 200 million T cells. Tens of millions of unique TCRs from HLA-typed donors were held in an early release of data.

General study points: Among the CMV-associated chains, three were confirmed in vitro as specific for CMV antigens. A missense variant in DCLRE1C was later tied to TCR beta V- and J-gene trimming.

Primers: 60 Vbeta forward and 13 Jbeta reverse. Sequencing used immunoSEQ multiplex PCR; TCRdb keeps in-frame clones, though not all of them. The data show fewer than 150,000 clones, with approximately 80% seen just once and approximately 8.8% held by the top ten. Material: PBMCs. The clonotype was recovered from a female donor in good health and CMV-seropositive.

CDR3 coding DNA: TGCGCCAGCAGCTTGGTCAGCGACAGGGACTACGAGCAGTACTTC. Protein sequence: CASSLVSDRDYEQYF. V gene TRBV5-1 combines with J gene TRBJ2-7, with 7 nucleotides matching TRBD1. CDR3 length equals 15 residues. Per the germline V gene, CDR1 is SGHRS and CDR2 is YFSETQ. V shed 0 bases and J 3 bases; nucleotides not matched to a gene: 6. The full variable domain, with the rest looked up from reference TRBV5-1 and TRBJ2-7, is KAGVTQTPRYLIKTRGQQVTLSCSPISGHRSVSWYQQTPGQGLQFLFEYFSETQRNKGNFPGRFSGRQFSNSRSEMNVSTLELGDSALYLCASSLVSDRDYEQYFGPGTRLTVT.